Below are 27 T cell receptor beta chains sequenced from a single sample in a study of T cell responses to AZD1222 COVID-19 vaccine. Measured with immunoSEQ multiplex PCR; TCRdb has only the in-frame clones, and not every one. The data contain more than 110,000 clones, roughly 92% of them singletons. This sample comprised peripheral blood, obtained on day 0 of AZD1222 vaccination. These receptors came from an adult in good health.

The chain recombines TRBV12-5 with TRBJ2-1; tentatively, D is TRBD1 or TRBD2 (6 bases each). In germline, CDR1 is LGHNT, CDR2 FRNRAP. There are 18 residues in the CDR3. V lost 0 bases, J lost 3 bases, and 18 bases lay in between. The CDR3 nucleotides read TGTGCTAGTGGTTTGGTATACGGTCGGGGGCAAATCTACAATGAGCAGTTCTTC. It codes for CASGLVYGRGQIYNEQFF.

The V and J genes are TRBV3-1 (or the pseudogene TRBV3-2) and TRBJ1-2; D might be TRBD1 (6 bases). The ends were cut back, 0 bases at V and 6 bases at J, with 17 bases in the middle. This CDR3 region has 16 residues. Germline CDR1 is LGHDT and CDR2 is YNNKEL (reference sequence). CDR3 in DNA: TGTGCCAGCAGCCAAGAGGGAAGGGGACACCTGGATGGCTACACCTTC. Its translation: CASSQEGRGHLDGYTF.

The chain has TRBV28 and TRBJ1-2, with D maybe TRBD1 (5 bases). Germline V lookup: CDR1 MDHEN, CDR2 SYDVKM. This CDR3 contains 15 residues. Trimming removed 0 bases at V and 4 bases at J, with 12 bases between. CDR3 nucleotide sequence: TGTGCCAGCAGTTTATGGCGGAGGGGCTCCTATGGCTACACCTTC. Its translation: CASSLWRRGSYGYTF.

The chain employs TRBV27 and TRBJ2-7; a possible D gene is TRBD2 (7 bases). This CDR3 spans 14 amino acids. Germline V gene sequence: CDR1 MNHEY, CDR2 SMNVEV (reference sequence). V was pared by 2 bases and J by 6 bases, with 14 bases between. The CDR3: CASSLTGGRVEQYF. CDR3 nucleotides: TGTGCCAGCAGTTTAACGGGGGGCCGGGTCGAGCAGTACTTC.

This chain connects TRBV15 to TRBJ2-7; 10 bases align to TRBD2. The CDR3 totals 14 residues. In germline, CDR1 is LNHNV, CDR2 YYDKDF (reference sequence). J lost 4 bases, V lost 4 bases, and 4 bases had no gene match. The CDR3 nucleotides read TGTGCCACCAGCAACCTAGCGGGGGTTTACGAGCAGTACTTC. Its translation: CATSNLAGVYEQYF.

V and J are TRBV28 and TRBJ1-4; 8 bases agree with TRBD1. The germline CDR1 and CDR2 sequences are MDHEN and SYDVKM. The CDR3 has 15 amino acids. The J segment lost 3 bases and the V segment lost 5 bases, leaving 5 bases of the junction unmatched. The CDR3 bases are TGTGCCAGCAGTAAACAGGGGGTGGCTAATGAAAAACTGTTTTTT. Translated: CASSKQGVANEKLFF.

The chain uses TRBV19 and TRBJ2-1; D uncertain. The CDR3 spans 13 residues. The germline CDR1 and CDR2 sequences are LNHDA and SQIVND (reference sequence). V lost 0 bases, J lost 10 bases, and 10 bases lay in between. The CDR3 sequence: CASSIDGVLEQFF. The CDR3 DNA follows: TGTGCCAGTAGTATAGATGGGGTTCTAGAGCAGTTCTTC. The whole variable domain, remainder taken from reference TRBV19 and TRBJ2-1, is DGGITQSPKYLFRKEGQNVTLSCEQNLNHDAMYWYRQDPGQGLRLIYYSQIVNDFQKGDIAEGYSVSREKKESFPLTVTSAQKNPTAFYLCASSIDGVLEQFFGPGTRLTVL.

This clone was picked up one time. This sequence joins TRBV28 and TRBJ2-1; TRBD2 is a possible D gene (5 bases). The CDR3 is 15 amino acids. Trimming cost V 3 bases and J 5 bases, with 14 bases left between them. Per germline, CDR1 MDHEN and CDR2 SYDVKM. DNA of the CDR3: TGTGCCAGCAGTTTGAGGAGTGGAGGAAACAATGAGCAGTTCTTC. Translating gives CASSLRSGGNNEQFF.

This chain uses TRBV5-1 with TRBJ2-1; 10 bases fit TRBD2. This CDR3 has 16 amino acids. Trimming at V came to 4 bases and at J to 3 bases, leaving 7 bases not matched to a gene. CDR1 is SGHRS and CDR2 is YFSETQ in the germline V gene. The DNA of the CDR3 is TGCGCCAGCAGCCGATCTAGCGGGGGTAGCTACAATGAGCAGTTCTTC. This codes for CASSRSSGGSYNEQFF.

The chain couples TRBV28 to TRBJ1-6, with D possibly being TRBD1 (5 bases). CDR1 is MDHEN and CDR2 is SYDVKM in the germline V gene. This CDR3 comprises 18 residues. V lost 7 bases to trimming and J lost 7 bases, with 26 bases between them. The chain's CDR3 is CASTVPRGAPVENSPLHF. The CDR3 nucleotides are TGTGCCAGCACCGTACCGCGCGGGGCCCCGGTCGAGAATTCACCCCTCCACTTT.

This clone was seen a single time. The gene calls are TRBV5-1 and TRBJ1-1; 8 bases fit TRBD1. This CDR3 region has 12 residues. Germline CDR1 SGHRS, CDR2 YFSETQ. Trimming at V came to 8 bases and at J to 8 bases, leaving 8 bases not matched to a gene. The CDR3 loop reads CASPGQVGEAFF. The CDR3 DNA reads TGCGCCAGTCCGGGACAGGTGGGAGAAGCTTTCTTT.

The rearrangement joins TRBV6-5 to TRBJ2-5; D tentatively reads TRBD1 or TRBD2 (6 bases each). Looked up from germline, CDR1 is MNHEY and CDR2 is SVGAGI. Trimming shortened V by 4 bases and J by 5 bases, and 14 bases separated the two germline ends. The CDR3 consists of 14 residues. The CDR3 sequence is CASSLLTGRETQYF. For the CDR3, the DNA is TGTGCCAGCAGTTTATTAACAGGGAGGGAGACCCAGTACTTC.

Notes on this clone: At one end the junction does not follow the germline gene, possibly because of a read error. This sequence joins TRBV10-1 and TRBJ1-6, with D uncertain. Germline V gives CDR1 WNHNN, CDR2 SYGVQD (reference sequence). There are 13 residues in the CDR3. The CDR3 here is CASTEDGNSPLHF. For the CDR3, the DNA is TGCGCCAGCACTGAGGACGGAAATTCACCCCTCCACTTT.

This sequence joins TRBV19 and TRBJ1-5; D is possibly TRBD1 (5 bases). In germline, CDR1 is LNHDA, CDR2 SQIVND (reference sequence). The CDR3 has 15 amino acids. V lost 2 bases to trimming and J lost 5 bases, with 13 bases between them. Written as DNA, the CDR3 is TGTGCCAGTAGTATAAGTATCGGGGCTGATCAGCCCCAGCATTTT. This gives the protein CASSISIGADQPQHF.

The chain joins TRBV9 to TRBJ2-5, with TRBD2 identical over 12 bases. Per the germline V gene, CDR1 is SGDLS and CDR2 is YYNGEE. The CDR3 loop spans 15 amino acids. V lost 4 bases and J lost 5; bases outside the gene matches: 6. Here the CDR3 reads CASSQRLAGEETQYF. The CDR3 nucleotides are TGTGCCAGCAGCCAAAGACTAGCGGGAGAGGAGACCCAGTACTTC.

The rearrangement joins TRBV5-8 to TRBJ1-5, with 8 bases matching TRBD1. This CDR3 region has 17 residues. The germline V gene has CDR1 SGHTS and CDR2 YDEGEE. With 3 bases clipped from V and 1 base from J, the junction kept 9 bases outside the gene matches. This CDR3 is CASSSDRGRYSNQPQHF. The CDR3 DNA follows: TGTGCCAGCAGCTCCGACAGGGGAAGGTACAGCAATCAGCCCCAGCATTTT.

The chain combines TRBV19 with TRBJ1-5; 8 positions agree with TRBD1. The V gene end was trimmed by 7 bases and the J gene end by 4 bases; junction bases not matched to a gene: 9. CDR3 size: 15 residues. Germline V gives CDR1 LNHDA, CDR2 SQIVND (reference sequence). CDR3 in DNA: TGTGCCAGTACCGCGACAGGGGCTAGTAATCAGCCCCAGCATTTT. Translation gives CASTATGASNQPQHF.

The chain employs TRBV7-2 and TRBJ1-1; 10 bases are a match to TRBD1. Germline CDR1 SGHTA, CDR2 FQGNSA. V lost 3 bases and J lost 3; bases outside the gene matches: 1. The CDR3 extends over 14 amino acids. In DNA form, the CDR3 reads TGTGCCAGCAGCTTCGGACAGGGGGACACTGAAGCTTTCTTT. Translated, it gives CASSFGQGDTEAFF.

This clone was detected once. The chain is built from TRBV27 and TRBJ2-7; D possibly corresponds to TRBD2 (6 bases). The length of the CDR3 is 13 residues. V was pared by 6 bases and J by 1 base, with 10 bases between. CDR1 MNHEY and CDR2 SMNVEV come from the germline V gene (reference sequence). The CDR3 DNA reads as TGTGCCAGCAGGCGAGGACTATCCTACGAGCAGTACTTC. This sequence encodes CASRRGLSYEQYF.

The chain recombines TRBV28 with TRBJ2-7; D might be TRBD1 (6 bases). V lost 10 bases to trimming and J lost 0 bases, with 13 bases between them. The CDR3 sequence is 13 residues long. Germline V gives CDR1 MDHEN, CDR2 SYDVKM. The DNA for the CDR3 is TGTGCCACATCCGACAGGATCTCCTACGAGCAGTACTTC. Protein: CATSDRISYEQYF. Variable domain in full (rest from reference TRBV28 and TRBJ2-7): DVKVTQSSRYLVKRTGEKVFLECVQDMDHENMFWYRQDPGLGLRLIYFSYDVKMKEKGDIPEGYSVSREKKERFSLILESASTNQTSMYLCATSDRISYEQYFGPGTRLTVT.

This chain uses TRBV7-2 with TRBJ2-1, with D perhaps TRBD2 (5 bases). Germline CDR1 and CDR2: SGHTA and FQGNSA. This CDR3 spans 17 amino acids. V was trimmed by 1 base and J by 1 base, leaving 14 bases between them. The CDR3 region has the DNA TGTGCCAGCAGCTTAGAGGCGGGTTCGGGTTCCTACAATGAGCAGTTCTTC. It translates to CASSLEAGSGSYNEQFF.

V usage is TRBV3-1 (or the pseudogene TRBV3-2) and J usage is TRBJ2-3, with a possible D match to TRBD2 (5 bases). This CDR3 comprises 14 residues. Germline CDR1 reads LGHDT; CDR2 reads YNNKEL (reference sequence). The V and J ends lost 4 bases and 4 bases respectively, with 12 bases between them. The CDR3 is CASSPSPRADTQYF. The CDR3, as DNA: TGTGCCAGCAGCCCTAGCCCGAGGGCAGATACGCAGTATTTT.

The genes are TRBV5-1 and TRBJ2-5; 7 nucleotides match TRBD1. The germline CDR1 and CDR2 sequences are SGHRS and YFSETQ. With 1 base clipped from V and 1 base from J, the junction kept 4 bases outside the gene matches. The length of the CDR3 is 15 residues. CDR3 DNA sequence: TGCGCCAGCAGCTTGATGGGACAGAGCCAAGAGACCCAGTACTTC. It translates to CASSLMGQSQETQYF.

The CDR3 loop is CASSSKARVSNEQFF. The CDR3 bases are TGTGCCAGCAGCTCGAAGGCTCGGGTAAGCAATGAGCAGTTCTTC. The chain joins TRBV7-9 to TRBJ2-1; no definite D call. Trimming took 4 bases from V and 6 from J, leaving 16 bases between them. The CDR3 totals 15 residues. Germline V CDR1 and CDR2: SEHNR, FQNEAQ (reference sequence).

This chain links TRBV5-4 with TRBJ1-2, with 9 positions matching TRBD1. After removal of 4 bases from V and 4 bases from J, the junction contained 8 bases not matched to a gene. The CDR3 spans 15 residues. Germline CDR1 reads SGHNT; CDR2 reads YYREEE (reference sequence). For the CDR3, the DNA is TGTGCCAGCAGCCTGACAGGGGGGGAACTCTATGGCTACACCTTC. This encodes CASSLTGGELYGYTF.

This clone has a handful of counts. This chain uses TRBV3-1 (or the pseudogene TRBV3-2) with TRBJ2-7, with 10 bases fitting TRBD1. CDR1 is LGHDT and CDR2 is YNNKEL in the germline V gene (reference sequence). Losses at the gene ends were 7 bases for V and 7 bases for J; bases not matched to a gene: 10. This CDR3 has 14 amino acids. The CDR3 sequence is CASNVGQGYHEQYF. The CDR3 DNA reads TGTGCCAGCAACGTGGGACAGGGGTATCATGAGCAGTACTTC.

The gene calls are TRBV9 and TRBJ1-4; 7 positions match TRBD1. Looked up from germline, CDR1 is SGDLS and CDR2 is YYNGEE. This CDR3 comprises 14 residues. V was clipped by 4 bases and J by 10 bases; unmatched bases: 10. The CDR3 protein is CASSPRQGGVKLFF. The CDR3 DNA is TGTGCCAGCAGCCCCCGACAGGGCGGGGTAAAACTGTTTTTT.